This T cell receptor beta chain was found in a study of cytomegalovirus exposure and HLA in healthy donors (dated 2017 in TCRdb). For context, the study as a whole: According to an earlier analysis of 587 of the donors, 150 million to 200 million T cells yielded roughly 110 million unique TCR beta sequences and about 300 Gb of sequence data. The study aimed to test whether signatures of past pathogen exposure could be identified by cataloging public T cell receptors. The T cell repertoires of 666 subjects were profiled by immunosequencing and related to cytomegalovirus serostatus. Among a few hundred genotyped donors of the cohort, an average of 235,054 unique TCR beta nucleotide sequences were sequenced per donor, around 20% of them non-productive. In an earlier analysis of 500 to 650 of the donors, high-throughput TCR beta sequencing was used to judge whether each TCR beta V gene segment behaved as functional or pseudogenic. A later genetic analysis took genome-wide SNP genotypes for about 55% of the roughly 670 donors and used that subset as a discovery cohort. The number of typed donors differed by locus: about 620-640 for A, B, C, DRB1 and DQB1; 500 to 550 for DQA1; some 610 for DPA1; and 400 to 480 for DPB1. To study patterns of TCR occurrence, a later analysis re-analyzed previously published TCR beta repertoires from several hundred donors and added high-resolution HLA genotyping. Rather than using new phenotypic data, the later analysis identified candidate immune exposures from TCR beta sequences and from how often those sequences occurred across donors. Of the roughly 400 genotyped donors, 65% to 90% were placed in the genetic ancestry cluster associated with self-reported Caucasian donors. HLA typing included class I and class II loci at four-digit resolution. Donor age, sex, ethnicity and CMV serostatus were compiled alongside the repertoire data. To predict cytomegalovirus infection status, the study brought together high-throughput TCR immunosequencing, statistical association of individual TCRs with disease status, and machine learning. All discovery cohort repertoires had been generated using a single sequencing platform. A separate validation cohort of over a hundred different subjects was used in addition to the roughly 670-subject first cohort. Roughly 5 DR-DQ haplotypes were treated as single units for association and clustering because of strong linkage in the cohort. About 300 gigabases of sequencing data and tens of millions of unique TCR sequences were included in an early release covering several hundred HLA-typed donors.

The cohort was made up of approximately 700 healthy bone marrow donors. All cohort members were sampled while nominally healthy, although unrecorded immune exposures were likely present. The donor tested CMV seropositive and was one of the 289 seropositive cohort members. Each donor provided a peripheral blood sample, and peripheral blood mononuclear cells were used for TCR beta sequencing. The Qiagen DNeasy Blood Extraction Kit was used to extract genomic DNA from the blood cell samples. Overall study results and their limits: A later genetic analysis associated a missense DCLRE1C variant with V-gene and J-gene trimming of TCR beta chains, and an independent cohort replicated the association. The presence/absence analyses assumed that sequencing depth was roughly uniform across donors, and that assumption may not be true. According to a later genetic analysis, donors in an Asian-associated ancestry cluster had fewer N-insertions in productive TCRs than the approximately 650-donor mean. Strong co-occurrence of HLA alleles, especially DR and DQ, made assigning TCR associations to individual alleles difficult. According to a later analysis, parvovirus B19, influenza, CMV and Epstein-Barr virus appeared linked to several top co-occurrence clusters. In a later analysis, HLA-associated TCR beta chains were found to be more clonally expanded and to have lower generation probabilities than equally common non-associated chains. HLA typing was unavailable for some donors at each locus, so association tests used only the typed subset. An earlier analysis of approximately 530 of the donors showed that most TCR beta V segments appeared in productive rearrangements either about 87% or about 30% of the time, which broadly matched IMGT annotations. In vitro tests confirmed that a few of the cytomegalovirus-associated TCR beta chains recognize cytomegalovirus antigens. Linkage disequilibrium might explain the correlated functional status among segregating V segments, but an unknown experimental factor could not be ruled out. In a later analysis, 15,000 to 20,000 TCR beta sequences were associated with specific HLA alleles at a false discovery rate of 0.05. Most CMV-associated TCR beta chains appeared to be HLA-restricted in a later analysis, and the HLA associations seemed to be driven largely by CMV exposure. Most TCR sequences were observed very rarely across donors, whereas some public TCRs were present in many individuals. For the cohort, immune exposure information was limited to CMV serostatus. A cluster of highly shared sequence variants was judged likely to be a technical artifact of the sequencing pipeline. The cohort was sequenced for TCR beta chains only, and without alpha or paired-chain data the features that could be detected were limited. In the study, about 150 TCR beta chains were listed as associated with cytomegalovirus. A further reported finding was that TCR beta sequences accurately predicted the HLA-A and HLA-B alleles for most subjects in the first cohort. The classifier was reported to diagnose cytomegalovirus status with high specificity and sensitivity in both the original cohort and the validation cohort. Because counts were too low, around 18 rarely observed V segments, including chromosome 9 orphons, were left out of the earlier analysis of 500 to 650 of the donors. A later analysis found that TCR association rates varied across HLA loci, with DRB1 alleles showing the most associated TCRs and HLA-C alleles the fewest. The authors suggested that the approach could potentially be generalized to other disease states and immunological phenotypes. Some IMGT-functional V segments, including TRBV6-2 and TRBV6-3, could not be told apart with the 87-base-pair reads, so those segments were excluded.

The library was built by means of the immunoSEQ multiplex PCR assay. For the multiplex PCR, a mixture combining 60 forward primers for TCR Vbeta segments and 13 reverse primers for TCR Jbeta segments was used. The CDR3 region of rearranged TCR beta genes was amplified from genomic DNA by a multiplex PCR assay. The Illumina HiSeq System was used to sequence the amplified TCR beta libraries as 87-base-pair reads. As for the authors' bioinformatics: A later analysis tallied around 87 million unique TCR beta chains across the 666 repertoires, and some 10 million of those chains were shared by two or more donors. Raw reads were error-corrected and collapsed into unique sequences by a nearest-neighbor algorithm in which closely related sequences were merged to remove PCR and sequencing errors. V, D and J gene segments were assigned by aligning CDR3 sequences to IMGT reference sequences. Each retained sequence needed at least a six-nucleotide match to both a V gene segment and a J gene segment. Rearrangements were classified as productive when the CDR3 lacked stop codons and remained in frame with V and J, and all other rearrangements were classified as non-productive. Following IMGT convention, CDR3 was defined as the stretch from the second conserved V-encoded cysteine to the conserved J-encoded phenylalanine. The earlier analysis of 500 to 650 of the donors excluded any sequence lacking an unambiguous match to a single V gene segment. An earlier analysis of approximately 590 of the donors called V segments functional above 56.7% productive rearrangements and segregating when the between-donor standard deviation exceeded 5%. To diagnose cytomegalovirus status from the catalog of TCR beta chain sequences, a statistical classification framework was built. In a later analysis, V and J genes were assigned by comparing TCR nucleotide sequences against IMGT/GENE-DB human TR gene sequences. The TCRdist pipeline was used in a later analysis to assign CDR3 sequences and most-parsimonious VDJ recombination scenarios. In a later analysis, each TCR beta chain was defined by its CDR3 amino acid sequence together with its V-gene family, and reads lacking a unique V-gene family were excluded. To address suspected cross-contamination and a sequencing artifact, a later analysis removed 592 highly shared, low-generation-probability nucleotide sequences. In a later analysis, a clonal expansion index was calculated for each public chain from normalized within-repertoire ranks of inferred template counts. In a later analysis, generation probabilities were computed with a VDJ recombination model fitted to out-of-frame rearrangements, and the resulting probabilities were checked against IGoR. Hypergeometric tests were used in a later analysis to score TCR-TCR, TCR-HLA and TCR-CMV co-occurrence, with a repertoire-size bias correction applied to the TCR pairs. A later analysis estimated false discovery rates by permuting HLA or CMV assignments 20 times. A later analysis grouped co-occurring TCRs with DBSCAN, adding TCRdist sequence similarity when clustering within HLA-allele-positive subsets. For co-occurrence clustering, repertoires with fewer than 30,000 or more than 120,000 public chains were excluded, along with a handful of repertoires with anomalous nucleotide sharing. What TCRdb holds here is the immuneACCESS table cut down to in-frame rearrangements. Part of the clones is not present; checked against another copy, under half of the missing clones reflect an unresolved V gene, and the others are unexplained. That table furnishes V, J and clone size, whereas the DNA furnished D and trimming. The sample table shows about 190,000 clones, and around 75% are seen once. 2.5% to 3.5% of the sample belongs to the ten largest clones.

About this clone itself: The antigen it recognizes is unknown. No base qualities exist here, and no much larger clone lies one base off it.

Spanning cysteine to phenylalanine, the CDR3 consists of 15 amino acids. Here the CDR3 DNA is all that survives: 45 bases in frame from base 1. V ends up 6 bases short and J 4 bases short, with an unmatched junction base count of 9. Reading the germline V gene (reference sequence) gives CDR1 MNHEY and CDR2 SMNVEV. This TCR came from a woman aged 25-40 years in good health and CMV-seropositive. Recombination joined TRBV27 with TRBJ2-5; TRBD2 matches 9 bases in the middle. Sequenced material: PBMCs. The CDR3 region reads CASRRATSGSETQYF. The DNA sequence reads TGTGCCAGCAGACGAGCGACTAGCGGATCAGAGACCCAGTACTTC.